These 8 T cell receptor beta chains share one sample of origin, sequenced in a study of blood T cell repertoires in COVID-19. Assay: immunoSEQ multiplex PCR; the TCRdb copy retains only in-frame clones and omits some. Among some 110,000 clones, approximately 83% were seen once, and the ten largest hold under 0.85%. The sequencing input was peripheral blood. All receptors derive from a woman aged 70-85 years with acute or convalescent COVID-19.

This sequence joins TRBV5-6 and TRBJ1-2; D might be TRBD1 (6 bases). Trimming took 5 bases from V and 3 from J, leaving 14 bases between them. The CDR3 consists of 14 residues. Germline-derived CDR1 and CDR2 are SGHDT and YYEEEE. The CDR3 region is CASSQQGSDYGYTF. The CDR3 DNA follows: TGTGCCAGCAGTCAACAGGGTTCAGACTATGGCTACACCTTC.

The V call is TRBV29-1, the J call TRBJ1-1; D is ambiguous. This CDR3 is 11 amino acids long. Trimming left V 6 bases short and J 0 bases short, with 5 bases between. The germline V gene encodes CDR1 SQVTM and CDR2 ANQGSEA. CDR3: CSVPMNTEAFF. The CDR3 DNA reads TGCAGCGTCCCAATGAACACTGAAGCTTTCTTT.

The V and J genes are TRBV19 and TRBJ2-1; the match to TRBD2 covers 7 bases. J was trimmed by 7 bases and V by 7 bases; bases with no gene match: 10. This CDR3 has 14 residues. Germline loops: CDR1 LNHDA, CDR2 SQIVND (reference sequence). The CDR3 protein is CASTHRGVRNEQFF. The CDR3 DNA sequence: TGTGCCAGTACCCACCGGGGGGTTCGAAATGAGCAGTTCTTC. The full variable domain, with the rest looked up from reference TRBV19 and TRBJ2-1, is DGGITQSPKYLFRKEGQNVTLSCEQNLNHDAMYWYRQDPGQGLRLIYYSQIVNDFQKGDIAEGYSVSREKKESFPLTVTSAQKNPTAFYLCASTHRGVRNEQFFGPGTRLTVL.

V gene TRBV4-1 combines with J gene TRBJ1-2; 7 bases align to TRBD1. This CDR3 has 14 amino acids. The V segment lost 1 base and the J segment 5 bases; nucleotides outside the gene matches: 4. Looked up from germline, CDR1 is MGHRA and CDR2 is YSYEKL. CDR3 sequence reads: CASSQAAGGYGYTF. DNA of the CDR3: TGCGCCAGCAGCCAAGCTGCAGGGGGATATGGCTACACCTTC.

The gene calls are TRBV6-5 and TRBJ1-1; D may be TRBD1 (6 bases). Trimming took 7 bases from V and 5 from J, leaving 11 bases between them. The CDR3 is 12 residues long. Germline V gives CDR1 MNHEY, CDR2 SVGAGI. CDR3 DNA sequence: TGTGCCAGCACCCTGACAGGTACTGAAGCTTTCTTT. Protein product: CASTLTGTEAFF.

The chain uses TRBV9 and TRBJ2-3; no clear D. Germline V lookup: CDR1 SGDLS, CDR2 YYNGEE. The CDR3 consists of 16 residues. Trimming removed 0 bases from V and 0 bases from J, with 11 bases in between. The CDR3 spells CASSVAGRWSTDTQYF. The CDR3 DNA reads as TGTGCCAGCAGCGTAGCTGGCCGTTGGAGCACAGATACGCAGTATTTT.

V is TRBV7-2 and J is TRBJ1-2; 8 bases are a match to TRBD1. The CDR3 runs 16 residues. V lost 5 bases to trimming and J lost 4 bases; unmatched junction nucleotides: 12. Germline-derived CDR1 and CDR2 are SGHTA and FQGNSA. DNA for the CDR3: TGTGCCAGCAGCAAAACAGGGACAGGTTTAGCCTATGGCTACACCTTC. This gives the protein CASSKTGTGLAYGYTF.

The table lists this clone with a few counts. The chain uses TRBV3-1 (or the pseudogene TRBV3-2) and TRBJ1-6; 7 nucleotides agree with TRBD1. The CDR3 runs to 14 residues. Germline CDR1 LGHDT, CDR2 YNNKEL (reference sequence). After removal of 1 base from V and 10 bases from J, the junction contained 4 bases not matched to a gene. The CDR3, as DNA: TGTGCCAGCAGCCAAGGGCAGGGGGAATCACCCCTCCACTTT. Its protein product is CASSQGQGESPLHF.